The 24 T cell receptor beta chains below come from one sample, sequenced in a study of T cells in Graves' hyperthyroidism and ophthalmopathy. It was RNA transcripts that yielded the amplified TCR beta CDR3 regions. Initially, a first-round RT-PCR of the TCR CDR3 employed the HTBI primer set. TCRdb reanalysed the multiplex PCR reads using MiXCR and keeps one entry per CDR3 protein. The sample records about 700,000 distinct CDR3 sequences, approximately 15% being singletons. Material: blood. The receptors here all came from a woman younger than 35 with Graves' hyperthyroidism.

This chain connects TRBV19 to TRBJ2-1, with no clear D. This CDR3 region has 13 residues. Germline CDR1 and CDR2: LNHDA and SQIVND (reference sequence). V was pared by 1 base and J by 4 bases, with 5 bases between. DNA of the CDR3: TGTGCCAGTAGTATAGCCCTATACAATGAGCAGTTCTTC. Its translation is CASSIALYNEQFF. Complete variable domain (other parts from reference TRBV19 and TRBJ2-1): DGGITQSPKYLFRKEGQNVTLSCEQNLNHDAMYWYRQDPGQGLRLIYYSQIVNDFQKGDIAEGYSVSREKKESFPLTVTSAQKNPTAFYLCASSIALYNEQFFGPGTRLTVL.

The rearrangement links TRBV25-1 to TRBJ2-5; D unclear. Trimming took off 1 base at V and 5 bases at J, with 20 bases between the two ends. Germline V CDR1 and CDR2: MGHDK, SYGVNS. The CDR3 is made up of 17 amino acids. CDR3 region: CASSEFFPTSKLETQYF. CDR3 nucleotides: TGTGCCAGCAGTGAATTCTTTCCTACCAGCAAATTGGAGACCCAGTACTTC.

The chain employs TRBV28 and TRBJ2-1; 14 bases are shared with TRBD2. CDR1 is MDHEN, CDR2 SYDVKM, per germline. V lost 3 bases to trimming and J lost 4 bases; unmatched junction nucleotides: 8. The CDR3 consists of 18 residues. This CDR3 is CASSFRARTSGRYNEQFF. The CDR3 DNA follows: TGTGCCAGCAGTTTTAGGGCCCGGACTAGCGGGAGGTACAATGAGCAGTTCTTC.

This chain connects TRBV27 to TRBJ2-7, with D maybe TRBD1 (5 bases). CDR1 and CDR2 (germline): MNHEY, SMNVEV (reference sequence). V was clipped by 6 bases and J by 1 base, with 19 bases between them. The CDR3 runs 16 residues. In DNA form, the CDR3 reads TGTGCCAGCAGCGAAACGACAGACGCTATTTCCTACGAGCAGTACTTC. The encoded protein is CASSETTDAISYEQYF.

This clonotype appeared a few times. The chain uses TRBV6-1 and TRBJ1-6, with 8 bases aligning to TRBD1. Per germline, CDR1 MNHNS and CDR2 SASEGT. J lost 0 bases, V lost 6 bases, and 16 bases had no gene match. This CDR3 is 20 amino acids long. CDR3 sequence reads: CASSATKDDRGSSYNSPLHF. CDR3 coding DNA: TGTGCCAGCAGCGCTACCAAAGACGACAGGGGAAGCTCCTATAATTCACCCCTCCACTTT.

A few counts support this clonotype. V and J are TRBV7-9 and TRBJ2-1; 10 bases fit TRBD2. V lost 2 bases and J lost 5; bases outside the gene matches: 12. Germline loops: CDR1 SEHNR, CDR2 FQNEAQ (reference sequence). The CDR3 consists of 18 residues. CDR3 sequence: CASSLLPQSSGSHNEQFF. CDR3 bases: TGTGCCAGCAGCTTACTTCCCCAATCTAGCGGGAGCCACAATGAGCAGTTCTTC.

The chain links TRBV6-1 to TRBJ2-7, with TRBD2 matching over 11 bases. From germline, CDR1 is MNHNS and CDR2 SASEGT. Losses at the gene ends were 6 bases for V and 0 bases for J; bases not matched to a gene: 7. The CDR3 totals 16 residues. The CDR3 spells CASSQGLAAFSYEQYF. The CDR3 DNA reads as TGTGCCAGCAGCCAGGGACTAGCGGCGTTCTCCTACGAGCAGTACTTC.

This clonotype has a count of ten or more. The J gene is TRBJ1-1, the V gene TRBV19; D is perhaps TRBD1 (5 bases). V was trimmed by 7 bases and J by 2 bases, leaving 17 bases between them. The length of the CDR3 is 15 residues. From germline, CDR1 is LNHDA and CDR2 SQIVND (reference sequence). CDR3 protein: CASKPEDSVNTEAFF. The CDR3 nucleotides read TGTGCCAGTAAACCCGAAGACAGCGTAAACACTGAAGCTTTCTTT.

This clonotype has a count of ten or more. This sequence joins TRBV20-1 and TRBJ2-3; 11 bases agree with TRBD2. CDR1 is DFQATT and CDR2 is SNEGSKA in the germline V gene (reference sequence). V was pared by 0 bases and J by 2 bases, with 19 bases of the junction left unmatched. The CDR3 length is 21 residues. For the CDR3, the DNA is TGCAGTGCTAGAGATCCCGCACAGACTAGCGGGACTCGCGTTTACACAGATACGCAGTATTTT. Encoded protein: CSARDPAQTSGTRVYTDTQYF.

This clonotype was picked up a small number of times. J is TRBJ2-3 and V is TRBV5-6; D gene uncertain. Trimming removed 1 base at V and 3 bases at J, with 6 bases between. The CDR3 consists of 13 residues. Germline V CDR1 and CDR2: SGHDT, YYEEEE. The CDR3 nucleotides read TGTGCCAGCAGCTTGTGGTTGACAGATACGCAGTATTTT. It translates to CASSLWLTDTQYF.

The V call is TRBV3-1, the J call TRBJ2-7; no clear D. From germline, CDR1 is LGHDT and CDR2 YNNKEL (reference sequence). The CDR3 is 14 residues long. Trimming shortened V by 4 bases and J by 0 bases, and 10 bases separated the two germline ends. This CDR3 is CASSPIGVSYEQYF. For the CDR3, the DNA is TGTGCCAGCAGCCCTATCGGCGTCTCCTACGAGCAGTACTTC.

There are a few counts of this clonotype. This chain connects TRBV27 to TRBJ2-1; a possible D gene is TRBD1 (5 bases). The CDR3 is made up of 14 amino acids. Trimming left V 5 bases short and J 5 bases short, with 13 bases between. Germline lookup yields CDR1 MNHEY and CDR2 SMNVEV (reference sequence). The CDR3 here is CASSPSRQHNEQFF. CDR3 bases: TGTGCCAGCAGTCCCTCCAGACAGCACAATGAGCAGTTCTTC.

CDR3 loop: CAWGTGRTDTQYF. Here the CDR3 DNA reads TGTGCCTGGGGGACAGGGCGCACAGATACGCAGTATTTT. The V gene is TRBV30, the J gene TRBJ2-3, with TRBD1 identical over 9 bases. V shed 5 bases and J 1 base; nucleotides not matched to a gene: 1. The CDR3 spans 13 residues. Germline lookup yields CDR1 GTSNPN and CDR2 SVGIG (reference sequence).

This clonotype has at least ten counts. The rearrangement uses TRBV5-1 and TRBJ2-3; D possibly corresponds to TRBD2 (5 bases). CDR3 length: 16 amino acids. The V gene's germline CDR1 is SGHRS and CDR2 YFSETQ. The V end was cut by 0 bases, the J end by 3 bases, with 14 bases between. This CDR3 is CASSLEQLARTDTQYF. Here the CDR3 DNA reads TGCGCCAGCAGCTTGGAGCAGCTAGCAAGGACAGATACGCAGTATTTT.

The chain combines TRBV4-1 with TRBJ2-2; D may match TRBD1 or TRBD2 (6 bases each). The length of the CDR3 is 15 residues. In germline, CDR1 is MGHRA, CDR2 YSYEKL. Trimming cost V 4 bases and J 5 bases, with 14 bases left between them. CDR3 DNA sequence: TGCGCCAGCAGCCTAGGGAGAGGGGGGACCGGGGAGCTGTTTTTT. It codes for CASSLGRGGTGELFF.

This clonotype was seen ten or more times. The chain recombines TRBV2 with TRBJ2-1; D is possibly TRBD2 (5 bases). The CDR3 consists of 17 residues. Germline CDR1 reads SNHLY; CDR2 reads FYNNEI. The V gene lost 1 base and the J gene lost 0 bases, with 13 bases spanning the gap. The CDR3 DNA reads TGTGCCAGCAGTGAAGTAGATCGGAGGAGCTCCTACAATGAGCAGTTCTTC. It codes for CASSEVDRRSSYNEQFF.

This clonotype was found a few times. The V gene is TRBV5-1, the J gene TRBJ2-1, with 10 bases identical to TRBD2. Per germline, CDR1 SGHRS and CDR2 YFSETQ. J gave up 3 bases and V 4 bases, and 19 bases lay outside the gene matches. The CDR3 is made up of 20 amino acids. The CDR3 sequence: CASSDSYLAGVTTGYNEQFF. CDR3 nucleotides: TGCGCCAGCAGCGACTCTTATCTAGCGGGAGTTACGACAGGCTACAATGAGCAGTTCTTC.

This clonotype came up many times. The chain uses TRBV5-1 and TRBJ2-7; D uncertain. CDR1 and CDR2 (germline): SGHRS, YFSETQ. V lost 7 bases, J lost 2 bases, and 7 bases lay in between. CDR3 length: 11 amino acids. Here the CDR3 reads CASRAAYEQYF. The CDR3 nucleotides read TGCGCCAGCCGGGCGGCCTACGAGCAGTACTTC.

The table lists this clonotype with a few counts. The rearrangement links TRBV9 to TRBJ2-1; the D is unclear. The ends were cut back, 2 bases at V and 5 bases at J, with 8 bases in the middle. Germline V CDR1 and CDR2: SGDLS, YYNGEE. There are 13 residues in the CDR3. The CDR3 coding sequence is TGTGCCAGCAGCGTGGTTTCCCACAATGAGCAGTTCTTC. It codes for CASSVVSHNEQFF.

The CDR3 DNA sequence: TGTGCCACCAGCAGAGAGTTGGGACAGTTGCATAATTCACCCCTCCACTTT. Translating gives CATSRELGQLHNSPLHF. The genes are TRBV15 and TRBJ1-6, with TRBD1 matching 7 bases. Germline lookup yields CDR1 LNHNV and CDR2 YYDKDF (reference sequence). This CDR3 has 17 residues. V lost 0 bases to trimming and J lost 5 bases; unmatched junction nucleotides: 7.

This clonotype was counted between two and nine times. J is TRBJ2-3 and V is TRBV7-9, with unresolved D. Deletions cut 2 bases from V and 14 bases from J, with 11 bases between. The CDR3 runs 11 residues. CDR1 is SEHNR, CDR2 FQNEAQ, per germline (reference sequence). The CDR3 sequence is CASSLLGFGYF. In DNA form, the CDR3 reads TGTGCCAGCAGCTTATTGGGGTTTGGGTATTTT.

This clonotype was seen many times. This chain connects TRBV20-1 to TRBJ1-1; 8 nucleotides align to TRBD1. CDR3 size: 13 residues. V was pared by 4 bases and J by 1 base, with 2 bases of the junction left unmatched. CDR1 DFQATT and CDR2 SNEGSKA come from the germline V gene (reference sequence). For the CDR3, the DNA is TGCAGTGCTATTCAGGGGGCGAACACTGAAGCTTTCTTT. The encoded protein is CSAIQGANTEAFF.

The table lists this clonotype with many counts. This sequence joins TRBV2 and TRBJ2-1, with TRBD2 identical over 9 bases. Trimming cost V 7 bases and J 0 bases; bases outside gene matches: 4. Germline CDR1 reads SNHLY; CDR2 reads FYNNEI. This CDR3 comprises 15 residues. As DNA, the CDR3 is TGTGCCAGCACTTATAGCGGGAGCTCCTACAATGAGCAGTTCTTC. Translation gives CASTYSGSSYNEQFF.

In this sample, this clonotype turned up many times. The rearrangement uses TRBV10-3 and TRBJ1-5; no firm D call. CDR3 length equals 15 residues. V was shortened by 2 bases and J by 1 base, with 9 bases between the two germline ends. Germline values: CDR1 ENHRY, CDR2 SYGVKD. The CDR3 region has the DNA TGTGCCATCAGTGAGGGCACCTCAAGCAATCAGCCCCAGCATTTT. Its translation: CAISEGTSSNQPQHF.